The clone carrying this T cell receptor (beta chain) came up a few times. Its antigen is not identified. This sample is drawn from a study of cytomegalovirus exposure and HLA in healthy donors. Findings of the study overall: An analysis that came later showed most CMV-associated TCR beta chains appearing HLA-restricted.

The V and J ends lost 1 base and 4 bases respectively, with 11 bases between them. Germline values: CDR1 SGHDT, CDR2 YYEEEE. The CDR3 extends over 14 amino acids. 13 Jbeta primers and 60 Vbeta primers were used for the PCR. Sequencing was performed with immunoSEQ multiplex PCR; in TCRdb, only in-frame clones are kept and a portion is missing. The table lists approximately 170,000 clones, roughly 80% of them singletons. This clonotype was sampled from a man aged 45-65 years in good health and CMV-seropositive. Sequenced: PBMCs. The rearrangement uses TRBV5-6 and TRBJ1-2; TRBD1 is a possible D gene (5 bases). The CDR3 sequence is CASSLWQGTYGYTF. The DNA for the CDR3 is TGTGCCAGCAGCTTGTGGCAGGGCACCTATGGCTACACCTTC. Together with reference TRBV5-6 and TRBJ1-2, the CDR3 gives the full variable domain: DAGVTQSPTHLIKTRGQQVTLRCSPKSGHDTVSWYQQALGQGPQFIFQYYEEEERQRGNFPDRFSGHQFPNYSSELNVNALLLGDSALYLCASSLWQGTYGYTFGSGTRLTVV.